In this sample, the clone carrying this T cell receptor beta chain turned up many times. The data were taken from a study of T-cell reconstitution after alpha-beta-depleted transplantation in children. The CDR3 consists of 16 residues. V shed 5 bases, J shed 5 bases, and the junction held 12 bases outside the gene matches. Germline loops: CDR1 DFQATT, CDR2 SNEGSKA (reference sequence). Molecular barcoding with unique molecular identifiers was used for the TCRbeta library. TCRdb processed the PCR reads anew with MiXCR; each CDR3 protein has one entry. The sample consists of fewer than 130,000 distinct CDR3 sequences, about 9.4% of them appearing once.

The source of this sequence is a human donor who donated a stem cell graft to a child with acute lymphoblastic leukemia. This specimen consisted of PBMCs from the stem cell graft donor, obtained from the stem cell graft. The V and J genes are TRBV20-1 and TRBJ2-2, with TRBD2 matching 9 bases. The CDR3 loop is CSARRRGGAETGELFF. CDR3 nucleotide sequence: TGCAGTGCTCGGCGGCGCGGGGGGGCAGAGACCGGGGAGCTGTTTTTT.